Following are 20 T cell receptor beta chains from one sample sequenced in a study of T cell responses to AZD1222 COVID-19 vaccine. Measured with immunoSEQ multiplex PCR; TCRdb has only the in-frame clones, and not every one. The sample has about 170,000 clones; roughly nine tenths are singletons. Material: peripheral blood, obtained on day 0 of AZD1222 vaccination. These receptors originate from an adult in good health.

The chain links TRBV3-1 (or the pseudogene TRBV3-2) to TRBJ2-2, with TRBD2 identical over 7 bases. The CDR3 totals 16 residues. Germline V gene data show CDR1 as LGHDT and CDR2 as YNNKEL (reference sequence). V shed 4 bases, J shed 1 base, and the junction held 6 bases outside the gene matches. This chain's CDR3 is CASSPGASGNTGELFF. The CDR3, as DNA: TGTGCCAGCAGCCCGGGCGCTAGCGGGAACACCGGGGAGCTGTTTTTT.

This chain joins TRBV14 and TRBJ1-2, with D unclear. V was shortened by 0 bases and J by 4 bases, with 6 bases between the two germline ends. The CDR3 spans 13 residues. Germline V CDR1 and CDR2: SGHDN, FVKESK. The CDR3 sequence is CASSQDYGYGYTF. CDR3 nucleotides: TGTGCCAGCAGCCAAGATTACGGCTATGGCTACACCTTC.

V is TRBV27 and J is TRBJ1-2; D may be TRBD1 (5 bases). Trimming took 2 bases from V and 4 from J, leaving 20 bases between them. Looked up from germline, CDR1 is MNHEY and CDR2 is SMNVEV (reference sequence). The CDR3 runs 17 residues. DNA of the CDR3: TGTGCCAGCAGTTTAAGGGGCCGGCCCGGATGGGGCTATGGCTACACCTTC. Its protein is CASSLRGRPGWGYGYTF.

The CDR3 sequence: CASSFPASGRVSYEQYF. The CDR3 DNA follows: TGCGCCAGCAGCTTTCCGGCTAGCGGGAGGGTGTCCTACGAGCAGTACTTC. The chain uses TRBV5-1 and TRBJ2-7, with 12 bases matching TRBD2. V lost 2 bases and J lost 1; bases outside the gene matches: 7. CDR1 and CDR2 from the germline V gene are SGHRS and YFSETQ. The CDR3 consists of 17 residues.

This chain uses TRBV10-1 with TRBJ1-6; D not resolved. Trimming cost V 5 bases and J 6 bases, with 11 bases left between them. This CDR3 has 14 amino acids. CDR1 and CDR2 from the germline V gene are WNHNN and SYGVQD (reference sequence). CDR3 loop: CASSTGGSNSPLHF. The CDR3 region has the DNA TGCGCCAGCAGTACGGGCGGGAGTAATTCACCCCTCCACTTT.

V and J are TRBV6-8 and TRBJ2-7, with unresolved D. CDR3 size: 12 residues. The V end was cut by 6 bases, the J end by 2 bases, with 8 bases between. Germline CDR1 reads MNHGY; CDR2 reads SAAAGT. In DNA, the CDR3 is TGTGCCAGCAGAATCCCTACCTACGAGCAGTACTTC. Translation: CASRIPTYEQYF.

This chain links TRBV7-7 with TRBJ1-3; no reliable D call. Germline CDR1 reads SSHAT; CDR2 reads FNYEAQ (reference sequence). V was clipped by 5 bases and J by 0 bases, with 11 bases between them. The CDR3 length is 15 residues. The CDR3, as DNA: TGTGCCAGCAGCCCAGACCGCTCCTCTGGAAACACCATATATTTT. Its protein product is CASSPDRSSGNTIYF.

V gene TRBV19 combines with J gene TRBJ1-3; 9 bases align to TRBD1. Germline CDR1 and CDR2: LNHDA and SQIVND (reference sequence). V gave up 5 bases and J gave up 5 bases; unmatched junction bases: 4. CDR3 size: 14 residues. The chain's CDR3 is CASSPDRGRNTIYF. The CDR3, as DNA: TGTGCCAGTAGTCCGGACAGGGGCAGAAACACCATATATTTT.

The genes are TRBV12-3 or TRBV12-4 and TRBJ2-7; D not certain. Trimming took 5 bases from V and 3 from J, leaving 8 bases between them. This CDR3 is built from 12 residues. The CDR3 sequence: CASSHSFYEQYF. DNA for the CDR3: TGTGCCAGCAGTCACAGCTTCTACGAGCAGTACTTC.

J is TRBJ2-7 and V is TRBV5-1; 8 nucleotides line up with TRBD1. Trimming cost V 4 bases and J 2 bases; bases outside gene matches: 5. The CDR3 sequence is 14 residues long. Germline V gives CDR1 SGHRS, CDR2 YFSETQ. The CDR3 sequence: CASSLGQAPYEQYF. The CDR3 region has the DNA TGCGCCAGCAGCCTGGGACAGGCCCCCTACGAGCAGTACTTC.

The J gene is TRBJ1-4, the V gene TRBV7-2; 7 nucleotides align to TRBD1. The V segment lost 3 bases and the J segment 8 bases; nucleotides outside the gene matches: 15. Germline V CDR1 and CDR2: SGHTA, FQGNSA. CDR3 size: 17 residues. The CDR3 sequence is CASSFSDQGGAWEKLFF. The CDR3 coding sequence is TGTGCCAGCAGCTTCTCCGATCAAGGGGGCGCTTGGGAAAAACTGTTTTTT.

This clone appeared a single time. This chain joins TRBV29-1 and TRBJ2-7, with D maybe TRBD1 (5 bases). Trimming took 4 bases from V and 2 from J, leaving 6 bases between them. This CDR3 has 11 residues. Germline CDR1 and CDR2: SQVTM and ANQGSEA. CDR3 nucleotides: TGCAGCGTTGGGGGCGCCTACGAGCAGTACTTC. Residues: CSVGGAYEQYF.

This sequence joins TRBV29-1 and TRBJ1-3, with 8 nucleotides matching TRBD1. V dropped 6 bases and J dropped 0; count of bases not matched to a gene: 4. The V gene's germline CDR1 is SQVTM and CDR2 ANQGSEA. The CDR3 is 14 residues long. The CDR3 region is CSVVTGGSGNTIYF. For the CDR3, the DNA is TGCAGCGTGGTCACAGGGGGCTCTGGAAACACCATATATTTT.

V usage is TRBV5-1 and J usage is TRBJ2-7; 8 bases are shared with TRBD1. The V segment lost 4 bases and the J segment 2 bases; nucleotides outside the gene matches: 8. The germline V gene has CDR1 SGHRS and CDR2 YFSETQ. The CDR3 extends over 15 amino acids. CDR3 protein: CASSVTGVNPYEQYF. The CDR3, as DNA: TGCGCCAGCAGCGTGACAGGGGTTAATCCCTACGAGCAGTACTTC.

The rearrangement joins TRBV19 to TRBJ1-1, with 8 nucleotides matching TRBD1. The V gene end was trimmed by 3 bases and the J gene end by 5 bases; junction bases not matched to a gene: 5. The CDR3 consists of 14 residues. Germline loops: CDR1 LNHDA, CDR2 SQIVND (reference sequence). CDR3 region: CASSIQGARTEAFF. In DNA form, the CDR3 reads TGTGCCAGTAGTATTCAGGGGGCGAGGACTGAAGCTTTCTTT.

The gene calls are TRBV4-1 and TRBJ1-2; TRBD1 might be the D (6 bases). CDR1 is MGHRA and CDR2 is YSYEKL in the germline V gene. V was pared by 1 base and J by 8 bases, with 14 bases between. The length of the CDR3 is 14 residues. The CDR3 nucleotides read TGCGCCAGCAGCCAAGTGCTGGGGGCGGGGGGCTACACCTTC. As protein: CASSQVLGAGGYTF.

The chain recombines TRBV11-2 with TRBJ2-3; D gene unclear. V lost 0 bases and J 0 bases, leaving 10 bases between the germline ends. The V gene's germline CDR1 is SGHAT and CDR2 FQNNGV. CDR3 length: 16 residues. Written as DNA, the CDR3 is TGTGCCAGCAGCTTAGAGTTAGCAGCTAGCACAGATACGCAGTATTTT. Residues: CASSLELAASTDTQYF.

Concerning this clone itself: Mismatch with germline at one junction end may stem from a read error. The chain employs TRBV10-3 and TRBJ2-2; 8 bases line up with TRBD2. CDR1 is ENHRY, CDR2 SYGVKD, per germline. The CDR3 loop spans 15 amino acids. This CDR3 is CAIRESTGGSGELFF. CDR3 bases: TGTGCCATCCGTGAGTCGACGGGGGGGAGCGGGGAGCTGTTTTTT.

The chain has TRBV10-1 and TRBJ2-1, with no clear D. The germline V and J ends were trimmed by 4 bases and 2 bases, with 12 bases remaining between them. This CDR3 comprises 15 residues. Germline V gene sequence: CDR1 WNHNN, CDR2 SYGVQD (reference sequence). CDR3 in DNA: TGCGCCAGCAGTGCCCAGCAGGCTGCCTACAATGAGCAGTTCTTC. Translating gives CASSAQQAAYNEQFF.

This chain uses TRBV10-3 with TRBJ1-1, with TRBD1 identical over 7 bases. The CDR3 is 15 amino acids. Germline values: CDR1 ENHRY, CDR2 SYGVKD. The ends lost 6 bases at V and 4 bases at J; junction bases unmatched: 11. CDR3 sequence (DNA): TGTGCCATCAGATCAGGGGGGACCCACGCCACTGAAGCTTTCTTT. This translates into CAIRSGGTHATEAFF.